A single TCR beta chain is shown here with its context. Antigen: not known. V was cut by 0 bases and J by 1 base, with 6 bases left in between. Germline lookup yields CDR1 MGHRA and CDR2 YSYEKL. This CDR3 is 14 amino acids long. All the patients suffered relapse after autologous stem cell transplantation, and brentuximab vedotin exposure differed. The data derive from a study of PD-1 blockade in classical Hodgkin lymphoma. Whole-study results and caveats: TCR diversity at baseline was reported to be reduced in newly diagnosed patients relative to healthy donors. There was a significant rise in CD4+ TCR diversity by C4D1, with no such rise for CD8+.

Some clones are missing from TCRdb's copy, which holds only in-frame ones; the method was immunoSEQ multiplex PCR. This sample carries about 58,000 clones, around 93% of them seen once, and the ten largest clones take 8.5% to 12%. This chain joins TRBV4-1 and TRBJ1-2; D gene uncertain. This clonotype was sampled from a human donor with classical Hodgkin lymphoma. The sample in question was peripheral blood mononuclear cells (PBMCs), obtained before the second cycle of nivolumab. The CDR3 here is CASSQDVNNYGYTF. The CDR3 region has the DNA TGCGCCAGCAGCCAAGACGTAAATAACTATGGCTACACCTTC.